Following are 14 T cell receptor beta chains from one sample sequenced in a study of naive and memory T cell subsets. Four PCR rounds used nested alpha and beta constant region primers plus the SP2 primer. Using its own MiXCR run on the UMI-ligation and nested PCR reads, TCRdb lists one record per CDR3 protein. The sample comprises tens of thousands of distinct CDR3 sequences, 9.5% to 11% of which are singletons, and almost 4% rests with the top ten. The treatment here: skin biopsy from PPD injection site in Mantoux-positive individual. A UMI-containing oligonucleotide was joined by 3' ligation to the TCR cDNA template. The sequencing here drew on skin, taken from a tuberculin skin test site. The receptors were sampled from an adult in good health.

This clonotype was seen ten or more times. The chain employs TRBV18 and TRBJ2-5; 8 nucleotides match TRBD2. Germline V gene lookup returns CDR1 KGHSH and CDR2 LQKENI. The CDR3 contains 14 residues. The V gene end was trimmed by 6 bases and the J gene end by 4 bases; junction bases not matched to a gene: 7. CDR3 bases: TGTGCCAGCTCGTCGGGACTAGATGGAGAGACCCAGTACTTC. Its translation is CASSSGLDGETQYF.

The sample holds a few counts of this clonotype. The V and J genes are TRBV28 and TRBJ1-1; perhaps TRBD1 as D (6 bases). CDR3 length equals 19 residues. Trimming pared 0 bases from V and 3 bases from J, leaving 23 bases between. Germline CDR1 and CDR2: MDHEN and SYDVKM. CDR3 nucleotide sequence: TGTGCCAGCAGTTTATGGAGGGGAAACAGGGTAACTGGGGACACTGAAGCTTTCTTT. Translated: CASSLWRGNRVTGDTEAFF.

This sequence joins TRBV3-1 and TRBJ2-7; 8 nucleotides align to TRBD1. Germline loops: CDR1 LGHDT, CDR2 YNNKEL (reference sequence). Unmatched junction bases numbered 2, after V lost 5 bases and J lost 2 bases. The CDR3 has 13 amino acids. The CDR3 sequence is CASSNRGTYEQYF. The CDR3 nucleotides are TGTGCCAGCAGCAACAGGGGGACCTACGAGCAGTACTTC.

In its sample, this clonotype was seen many times. The chain joins TRBV5-5 to TRBJ2-3; unclear D gene. The germline V gene encodes CDR1 SGHKS and CDR2 YYEKEE (reference sequence). This CDR3 region has 13 residues. V was clipped by 3 bases and J by 5 bases, with 10 bases between them. The CDR3 protein is CASSSGNVDTQYF. CDR3 coding DNA: TGTGCCAGCAGCTCTGGGAACGTAGATACGCAGTATTTT.

The chain uses TRBV3-1 and TRBJ2-7; TRBD1 is a possible D gene (6 bases). Trimming shortened V by 4 bases and J by 2 bases, and 12 bases separated the two germline ends. Germline V lookup: CDR1 LGHDT, CDR2 YNNKEL (reference sequence). The length of the CDR3 is 14 residues. The CDR3 bases are TGTGCCAGCAGCCCGCAACAGGGACCCTACGAGCAGTACTTC. Translated, it gives CASSPQQGPYEQYF.

This clonotype came up many times. The chain combines TRBV30 with TRBJ1-6; weak D call: TRBD1 (6 bases). Germline CDR1 GTSNPN, CDR2 SVGIG (reference sequence). Between the trimmed V and J ends, which lost 3 bases and 6 bases, there was a span of 12 bases. The CDR3 totals 14 residues. CDR3 nucleotides: TGTGCCTGGAGGCAGACAGGCTTTAATTCACCCCTCCACTTT. Its translation is CAWRQTGFNSPLHF.

This clonotype has only a few counts. The V gene is TRBV19, the J gene TRBJ2-6; a weak D match, TRBD2 (7 bases). The V and J ends lost 5 bases and 5 bases respectively, with 13 bases between them. Per germline, CDR1 LNHDA and CDR2 SQIVND (reference sequence). The CDR3 consists of 15 residues. CDR3 DNA sequence: TGTGCCAGTAGTGTGGGGGGGGCCAGGGCCAACGTCCTGACTTTC. Translation gives CASSVGGARANVLTF.

This clonotype has a handful of counts. V and J are TRBV2 and TRBJ2-5; 9 bases match TRBD2. The trim removed 3 bases at V and 8 bases at J, leaving 7 bases unmatched. This CDR3 has 14 residues. Germline-derived CDR1 and CDR2 are SNHLY and FYNNEI. CDR3 nucleotides: TGTGCCAGCAGTGACAGGCGGGAGGGAAGAACCCAGTACTTC. It encodes CASSDRREGRTQYF.

This clonotype was found many times. This chain uses TRBV7-2 with TRBJ2-1, with TRBD1 matching over 7 bases. The CDR3 contains 13 residues. Per the germline V gene, CDR1 is SGHTA and CDR2 is FQGNSA. V dropped 4 bases and J dropped 9; count of bases not matched to a gene: 6. CDR3 DNA sequence: TGTGCCAGCAGCTCGAGACAGGGAGTTGAGCAGTTCTTC. Protein product: CASSSRQGVEQFF.

This clonotype has at least ten counts. The rearrangement links TRBV29-1 to TRBJ2-2; maybe TRBD1 (6 bases). Germline loops: CDR1 SQVTM, CDR2 ANQGSEA. Trimming removed 5 bases at V and 4 bases at J, with 17 bases between. The CDR3 is made up of 15 amino acids. The CDR3, as DNA: TGCAGCGTTAAATTCCCGGGACAAATCACCGGGGAGCTGTTTTTT. Translated, it gives CSVKFPGQITGELFF.

By sample fraction, this clonotype is large (0.1 to 1%). J is TRBJ2-1 and V is TRBV29-1; 8 nucleotides agree with TRBD1. This CDR3 is built from 12 residues. V lost 4 bases to trimming and J lost 5 bases; unmatched junction nucleotides: 1. Germline values: CDR1 SQVTM, CDR2 ANQGSEA. The CDR3 sequence is CSVGTGNNEQFF. CDR3 bases: TGCAGCGTTGGGACAGGGAACAATGAGCAGTTCTTC.

This clonotype ranks as medium-sized. The rearrangement uses TRBV10-2 and TRBJ2-3, with TRBD2 as a possible D gene (5 bases). Trimming stripped 2 bases from V and 8 bases from J, with 11 bases between. Germline CDR1 reads WSHSY; CDR2 reads SAAADI. The CDR3 spans 13 residues. The CDR3: CASSETMLATQYF. In DNA, the CDR3 is TGCGCCAGCAGTGAGACCATGCTAGCTACGCAGTATTTT.

This clonotype was found a few times. CDR3 in DNA: TGTGCCAGCATGGGGCTCTTACAAGAGACCCAGTACTTC. Translated, it gives CASMGLLQETQYF. The genes are TRBV6-1 and TRBJ2-5, with D maybe TRBD1 (5 bases). This CDR3 spans 13 amino acids. The germline gives CDR1 MNHNS, CDR2 SASEGT. Trimming shortened V by 7 bases and J by 2 bases, and 11 bases separated the two germline ends.

This clonotype has just a few counts. The V gene is TRBV20-1, the J gene TRBJ2-2; maybe TRBD2 (7 bases). V gave up 6 bases and J gave up 6 bases, with 17 bases separating them. CDR3 length equals 14 residues. The V gene's germline CDR1 is DFQATT and CDR2 SNEGSKA (reference sequence). CDR3 in DNA: TGCAGTGCCCGGGGGGCAGGGTGGGCCGGGGAGCTGTTTTTT. It translates to CSARGAGWAGELFF.